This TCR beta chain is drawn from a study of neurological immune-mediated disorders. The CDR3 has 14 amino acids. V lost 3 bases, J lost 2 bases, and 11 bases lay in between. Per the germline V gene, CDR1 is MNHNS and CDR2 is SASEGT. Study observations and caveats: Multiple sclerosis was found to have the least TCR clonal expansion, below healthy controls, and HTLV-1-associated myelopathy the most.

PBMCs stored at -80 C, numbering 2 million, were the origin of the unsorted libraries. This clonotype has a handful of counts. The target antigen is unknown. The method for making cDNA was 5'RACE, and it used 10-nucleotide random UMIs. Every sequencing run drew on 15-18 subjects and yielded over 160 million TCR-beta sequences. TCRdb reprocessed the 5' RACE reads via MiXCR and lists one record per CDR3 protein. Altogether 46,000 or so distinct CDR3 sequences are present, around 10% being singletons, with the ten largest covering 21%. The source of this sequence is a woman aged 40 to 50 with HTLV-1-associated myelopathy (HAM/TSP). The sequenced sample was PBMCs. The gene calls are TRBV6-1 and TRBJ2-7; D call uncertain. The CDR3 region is CASSDRLNTYEQYF. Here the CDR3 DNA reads TGTGCCAGCAGTGACAGGCTAAACACCTACGAGCAGTACTTC.